A single sample is the source of the 27 T cell receptor beta chains below, sequenced in a study of T cell changes during pregnancy in multiple sclerosis. Method: immunoSEQ multiplex PCR; TCRdb's copy keeps in-frame clones and lacks some. The top ten clones hold over 1% of a sample with about 54,000 clones, 75% to 95% of them seen once. The specimen comprised peripheral blood, sampled after pregnancy. The receptors shown here come from a female donor in good health, enrolled as a control in a pregnancy study.

As DNA, the CDR3 is TGCGCCAGCAGCTTGGGGACAGGGTACCAAGAGACCCAGTACTTC. Translated, it gives CASSLGTGYQETQYF. The chain uses TRBV5-1 and TRBJ2-5, with 8 bases matching TRBD1. There are 15 residues in the CDR3. From germline, CDR1 is SGHRS and CDR2 YFSETQ. V was pared by 0 bases and J by 0 bases, with 1 base of the junction left unmatched.

The V and J genes are TRBV6-5 and TRBJ1-2; 8 bases agree with TRBD1. The length of the CDR3 is 15 residues. V lost 6 bases to trimming and J lost 4 bases; unmatched junction nucleotides: 10. Germline V gives CDR1 MNHEY, CDR2 SVGAGI. CDR3 coding DNA: TGTGCCAGCAGATCAGGGGGCGCCGAAAGCTATGGCTACACCTTC. Translated, it gives CASRSGGAESYGYTF.

This clone was seen once. V gene TRBV5-1 combines with J gene TRBJ1-5, with 10 nucleotides matching TRBD1. The CDR3 has 22 residues. Trimming removed 2 bases from V and 2 bases from J; junction bases left unmatched: 22. Germline values: CDR1 SGHRS, CDR2 YFSETQ. The CDR3, as DNA: TGCGCCAGCAGCTTCATAGAGGTCTCCGGGACAGGGGAAGATCGGGGCAATCAGCCCCAGCATTTT. Translating gives CASSFIEVSGTGEDRGNQPQHF.

This rearrangement joins TRBV5-6 to TRBJ1-2; D gene unclear. Trimming shortened V by 4 bases and J by 9 bases, and 13 bases separated the two germline ends. CDR1 and CDR2 (germline): SGHDT, YYEEEE. The CDR3 has 12 amino acids. In DNA form, the CDR3 reads TGTGCCAGCAGCATACCAGGAATACGCTACACCTTC. Protein: CASSIPGIRYTF.

The CDR3 region has the DNA TGTGCCACCACCCCCGGGACAGGCTCCTACAATGAGCAGTTCTTC. Amino acid sequence: CATTPGTGSYNEQFF. The chain recombines TRBV15 with TRBJ2-1; TRBD1 aligns across 8 bases. The trim removed 7 bases at V and 0 bases at J, leaving 5 bases unmatched. CDR1 LNHNV and CDR2 YYDKDF come from the germline V gene (reference sequence). The CDR3 is 15 residues long.

The chain couples TRBV5-1 to TRBJ1-3, with D possibly TRBD1 on 6 matching bases. Germline CDR1 is SGHRS and CDR2 is YFSETQ. CDR3 length equals 15 residues. V was cut by 1 base and J by 0 bases, with 8 bases left in between. This CDR3 is CASSLTGISGNTIYF. CDR3 nucleotides: TGCGCCAGCAGCTTGACAGGGATCTCTGGAAACACCATATATTTT.

The V gene is TRBV11-1, the J gene TRBJ2-3; TRBD2 matches at 12 bases. The V gene's germline CDR1 is SGHAT and CDR2 FQDESV (reference sequence). The length of the CDR3 is 15 residues. V lost 5 bases and J lost 7; bases outside the gene matches: 7. In DNA form, the CDR3 reads TGTGCCAGCAGCGAGACTAGCGGGGGTTCTCATACGCAGTATTTT. It is translated as CASSETSGGSHTQYF.

This sequence joins TRBV12-5 and TRBJ1-2; D may be TRBD1 (5 bases). Germline CDR1 is LGHNT and CDR2 is FRNRAP. Trimming cost V 0 bases and J 4 bases, with 15 bases left between them. The CDR3 contains 16 residues. CDR3 nucleotides: TGTGCTAGTGGTTTGGTGCCCCTTCGGCAGGGCTATGGCTACACCTTC. Amino acid sequence: CASGLVPLRQGYGYTF.

The rearrangement uses TRBV7-2 and TRBJ2-3, with a tentative D call TRBD2 (6 bases). Trimming shortened V by 5 bases and J by 4 bases, and 10 bases separated the two germline ends. CDR1 and CDR2 from the germline V gene are SGHTA and FQGNSA. The CDR3 has 13 residues. For the CDR3, the DNA is TGTGCCAGCAGCCTCCCGGGGGCAGATACGCAGTATTTT. Protein: CASSLPGADTQYF.

The chain is built from TRBV9 and TRBJ1-4; D might be TRBD1 (5 bases). V lost 3 bases and J 0 bases, leaving 12 bases between the germline ends. CDR3 size: 16 residues. Germline V lookup: CDR1 SGDLS, CDR2 YYNGEE. The CDR3 DNA reads as TGTGCCAGCAGCGGACAGCAAGTTGCAACTAATGAAAAACTGTTTTTT. Encoded protein: CASSGQQVATNEKLFF.

The chain has TRBV19 and TRBJ2-3; 8 nucleotides match TRBD2. The V gene end was trimmed by 0 bases and the J gene end by 8 bases; junction bases not matched to a gene: 1. The germline gives CDR1 LNHDA, CDR2 SQIVND (reference sequence). This CDR3 has 13 residues. The CDR3 protein is CASSIEGLGTQYF. The CDR3 nucleotides read TGTGCCAGTAGTATAGAGGGACTAGGTACGCAGTATTTT.

This clone was seen a handful of times. The chain is built from TRBV4-1 and TRBJ1-5; possibly TRBD1 for D (5 bases). This CDR3 has 15 residues. The V and J ends lost 4 bases and 6 bases respectively, with 16 bases between them. Germline-derived CDR1 and CDR2 are MGHRA and YSYEKL. CDR3 bases: TGCGCCAGCAGCCTTTCCTCAGGGATGGGTCAGCCCCAGCATTTT. This translates into CASSLSSGMGQPQHF.

In the case of this clone: Other DNA sequences within the sample encode an identical CDR3. The rearrangement uses TRBV19 and TRBJ1-1, with a possible D match to TRBD1 (5 bases). Germline V gene sequence: CDR1 LNHDA, CDR2 SQIVND (reference sequence). The CDR3 extends over 13 amino acids. With 5 bases removed from V and 1 base from J, the gap between germline ends came to 8 bases. The CDR3 loop reads CASSSTGNTEAFF. The DNA for the CDR3 is TGTGCCAGTAGTTCAACAGGGAACACTGAAGCTTTCTTT.

The V call is TRBV14, the J call TRBJ2-1; 7 bases are shared with TRBD1. CDR1 is SGHDN, CDR2 FVKESK, per germline. The V gene end was trimmed by 4 bases and the J gene end by 4 bases; junction bases not matched to a gene: 16. The CDR3 extends over 18 amino acids. The CDR3 region is CASSRTEGTADDYNEQFF. CDR3 nucleotide sequence: TGTGCCAGCAGCCGGACCGAGGGGACAGCGGATGATTACAATGAGCAGTTCTTC. The full variable domain, in which reference TRBV14 and TRBJ2-1 provide the parts outside the CDR3, is EAGVTQFPSHSVIEKGQTVTLRCDPISGHDNLYWYRRVMGKEIKFLLHFVKESKQDESGMPNNRFLAERTGGTYSTLKVQPAELEDSGVYFCASSRTEGTADDYNEQFFGPGTRLTVL.

The J gene is TRBJ2-3, the V gene TRBV28, with TRBD2 identical over 16 bases. This CDR3 is 17 amino acids long. The germline V gene has CDR1 MDHEN and CDR2 SYDVKM. With V trimmed by 5 bases and J by 0 bases, 2 bases remained unmatched. DNA for the CDR3: TGTGCCAGCAGTCCGGGACTAGCGGGGGGGAGCACAGATACGCAGTATTTT. Protein product: CASSPGLAGGSTDTQYF.

The chain joins TRBV5-1 to TRBJ1-2, with D perhaps TRBD1 (5 bases). The CDR3 extends over 14 amino acids. V was shortened by 4 bases and J by 6 bases, with 16 bases between the two germline ends. CDR1 and CDR2 (germline): SGHRS, YFSETQ. CDR3 sequence (DNA): TGCGCCAGCAGCCGCGGGGCGGAGGAGGATGGCTACACCTTC. Its translation: CASSRGAEEDGYTF.

This chain uses TRBV6-5 with TRBJ1-6, with D possibly TRBD1 on 5 matching bases. This CDR3 is 13 amino acids long. Germline CDR1 MNHEY, CDR2 SVGAGI. With 6 bases removed from V and 10 bases from J, the gap between germline ends came to 13 bases. As DNA, the CDR3 is TGTGCCAGCAGGAGATCCCGGGGGTCACCCCTCCACTTT. It is translated as CASRRSRGSPLHF.

This clone occurred once. The chain employs TRBV28 and TRBJ1-1; possibly TRBD1 for D (6 bases). CDR3 size: 15 residues. V was trimmed by 6 bases and J by 4 bases, leaving 18 bases between them. Germline CDR1 and CDR2: MDHEN and SYDVKM. CDR3: CASSTPTGIGTEAFF. DNA for the CDR3: TGTGCCAGCAGCACTCCCACAGGGATAGGCACTGAAGCTTTCTTT.

The chain employs TRBV7-2 and TRBJ1-5, with 9 bases matching TRBD1. CDR3 length equals 16 residues. The germline gives CDR1 SGHTA, CDR2 FQGNSA. The V and J ends lost 8 bases and 1 base, in that order; junction bases with no gene match: 9. The CDR3 sequence: CASAKQGAVSNQPQHF. CDR3 coding DNA: TGTGCCAGCGCAAAACAGGGGGCTGTCAGCAATCAGCCCCAGCATTTT.

The V gene is TRBV14, the J gene TRBJ1-2; 9 bases are shared with TRBD1. Germline loops: CDR1 SGHDN, CDR2 FVKESK. V dropped 4 bases and J dropped 7; count of bases not matched to a gene: 16. The CDR3 runs 17 residues. CDR3 DNA sequence: TGTGCCAGCAGCCGTCAAACAGGGGGCGCCCCGGGAGGTGGCTACACCTTC. This translates into CASSRQTGGAPGGGYTF.

The V and J genes are TRBV7-8 and TRBJ2-2, with 7 bases that match TRBD2. This CDR3 has 15 residues. J lost 4 bases, V lost 0 bases, and 2 bases had no gene match. Germline lookup yields CDR1 SGHVS and CDR2 FQNEAQ. CDR3 residues: CASSLAGGITGELFF. CDR3 DNA: TGTGCCAGCAGCTTAGCGGGAGGGATCACCGGGGAGCTGTTTTTT.

This clone was detected only a few times. The chain couples TRBV9 to TRBJ1-1; D is uncertain. The CDR3 totals 16 residues. CDR1 SGDLS and CDR2 YYNGEE come from the germline V gene. Trimming pared 0 bases from V and 4 bases from J, leaving 16 bases between. CDR3 amino acids: CASSVAAETWSTEAFF. In DNA, the CDR3 is TGTGCCAGCAGCGTAGCGGCGGAAACGTGGAGCACTGAAGCTTTCTTT.

The J gene is TRBJ2-1, the V gene TRBV18, with D tentatively TRBD2 (6 bases). V was clipped by 3 bases and J by 2 bases, with 11 bases between them. CDR3 size: 15 residues. The germline CDR1 and CDR2 sequences are KGHSH and LQKENI. For the CDR3, the DNA is TGTGCCAGCTCACCCCCGGGACTCGCCTACAATGAGCAGTTCTTC. Translating it yields CASSPPGLAYNEQFF.

This sequence joins TRBV28 and TRBJ2-3; TRBD2 agrees at 12 bases. V gave up 6 bases and J gave up 3 bases; unmatched junction bases: 10. CDR1 is MDHEN and CDR2 is SYDVKM in the germline V gene. The CDR3 sequence is 17 residues long. The CDR3 region has the DNA TGTGCCAGCAGAGAGCCGGGGACTAGCGGGCGTACAGATACGCAGTATTTT. It yields the protein CASREPGTSGRTDTQYF.

This clone is labeled as medium-sized. The rearrangement joins TRBV4-3 to TRBJ1-5, with TRBD1 matching 10 bases. The CDR3 contains 15 residues. Germline CDR1 is LGHNA and CDR2 is YSLEER. Germline trimming cut 4 bases from V and 4 bases from J; bases unmatched to any gene: 4. The chain's CDR3 is CASSPGTGVNQPQHF. Here the CDR3 DNA reads TGCGCCAGCAGCCCCGGGACAGGGGTAAATCAGCCCCAGCATTTT.

The chain recombines TRBV4-3 with TRBJ1-2; 9 bases line up with TRBD1. The length of the CDR3 is 15 residues. The trim removed 3 bases at V and 4 bases at J, leaving 6 bases unmatched. Germline CDR1 reads LGHNA; CDR2 reads YSLEER. In DNA, the CDR3 is TGCGCCAGCAGCCAGCCCGGGACAGGGATCTATGGCTACACCTTC. Protein product: CASSQPGTGIYGYTF.

This sequence joins TRBV7-9 and TRBJ1-4; D possibly corresponds to TRBD1 (5 bases). Trimming left V 3 bases short and J 6 bases short, with 14 bases between. The CDR3 length is 15 residues. Germline V gene lookup returns CDR1 SEHNR and CDR2 FQNEAQ (reference sequence). CDR3 coding DNA: TGTGCCAGCAGCTTTAATCGTCAGGGTGATGAAAAACTGTTTTTT. It is translated as CASSFNRQGDEKLFF.